This T cell receptor beta chain was identified during a study of cytomegalovirus exposure and HLA in healthy donors (dated by TCRdb to 2016 to 2017). In the study overall: In an earlier analysis of several hundred of the donors, 250 to 350 Gb of sequence data and some 120 million unique TCR beta sequences from about 179 million T cells were reported. Among the 398 genotyped donors, under 90% belonged to the genetic ancestry cluster associated with self-reported Caucasian donors. Donor age, sex, ethnicity and CMV serostatus were collected together with the repertoire data. On average, about 240,000 unique TCR beta nucleotide sequences were sequenced per donor among some 420 genotyped donors of the cohort, with roughly a sixth of those sequences being non-productive. Around 320 gigabases of sequencing data and roughly 90 million unique TCR sequences were included in an early release covering about 620 HLA-typed donors. HLA typing included class I and class II loci at four-digit resolution. All discovery cohort repertoires had been generated on a single sequencing platform. A later analysis re-analyzed previously published TCR beta repertoires from 660 or so donors and added high-resolution HLA genotyping to study TCR occurrence patterns. The study used immunosequencing to profile the T cell repertoires of several hundred subjects and linked those repertoires to cytomegalovirus serostatus. In the later analysis, no new phenotypic data were used to find candidate immune exposures; instead, reliance was placed on TCR beta sequences and their occurrence across donors. The study aimed to test whether cataloging public T cell receptors could reveal signatures of past pathogen exposure. Besides the first cohort of under 700 subjects, a separate validation cohort made up of about 120 different subjects was used. To predict cytomegalovirus infection status, the study combined high-throughput TCR immunosequencing, statistical association of individual TCRs with disease status, and machine learning. The number of donors typed differed by locus, with about 629-630 for A, B, C, DRB1 and DQB1, roughly 520 for DQA1, 606 for DPA1, and around 450 for DPB1. Roughly five DR-DQ haplotypes were handled as single units for association and clustering because linkage in the cohort was strong. To decide whether each TCR beta V gene segment behaved as functional or pseudogenic, an earlier analysis of some 600 of the donors relied on high-throughput TCR beta sequencing. A later genetic analysis used genome-wide SNP genotypes for about 65% of the roughly 700 donors, treating that subset as a discovery cohort. Overall study outcomes, separate from this receptor: A later analysis associated about 17,000 TCR beta sequences with specific HLA alleles at a false discovery rate of 0.05. It was suggested by the authors that the approach could potentially be generalized to other disease states and immunological phenotypes. Correlated functional status among segregating V segments might reflect linkage disequilibrium, but an unknown experimental factor could not be ruled out. Compared with the roughly 670-donor mean, donors in an Asian-associated ancestry cluster had fewer N-insertions in productive TCRs, according to a later genetic analysis. Strong co-occurrence of HLA alleles, especially DR and DQ, made assigning TCR associations to individual alleles difficult. Some IMGT-functional V segments, including TRBV6-2 and TRBV6-3, could not be distinguished by the 87-base-pair reads and were therefore excluded. Most CMV-associated TCR beta chains appeared to be HLA-restricted in a later analysis, and the HLA associations seemed to be driven largely by CMV exposure. Because HLA typing was missing for some donors at each locus, association tests included only the typed subset. A later analysis found that TCR association rates varied across HLA loci, with DRB1 alleles showing the most associated TCRs and HLA-C alleles the fewest. Sequencing depth was assumed to be roughly uniform across donors in the presence/absence analyses, though that assumption may not hold. The classifier was reported to diagnose cytomegalovirus status with high specificity and sensitivity in both the original and validation cohorts. According to a later analysis, parvovirus B19, influenza, CMV and Epstein-Barr virus appeared linked to several top co-occurrence clusters. Compared with equally common non-associated chains, HLA-associated TCR beta chains in a later analysis were more clonally expanded and had lower generation probabilities. A total of about 180 TCR beta chains were listed by the study as associated with cytomegalovirus. A further reported finding was that TCR beta sequences accurately predicted the HLA-A and HLA-B alleles for most subjects in the first cohort. Only TCR beta chains were sequenced in this cohort, and the absence of alpha or paired-chain data limited detectable features. Immune exposure information for the cohort was limited to CMV serostatus. A cluster of highly shared sequence variants was judged likely to represent a technical artifact of the sequencing pipeline. A few of the identified cytomegalovirus-associated TCR beta chains were confirmed in vitro to be specific for cytomegalovirus antigens. Because counts were too low, approximately 15 rarely observed V segments, including chromosome 9 orphons, were excluded from the earlier analysis of roughly 580 of the donors. An earlier analysis of approximately 530 of the donors showed that most TCR beta V segments appeared in productive rearrangements either about 87% or about 30% of the time, which broadly matched IMGT annotations. While some public TCRs were present in many individuals, most TCR sequences turned up only very rarely across donors. In a later genetic analysis, a missense DCLRE1C variant was associated with V-gene and J-gene trimming of TCR beta chains, and the association was replicated in an independent cohort.

On this clone: No cognate antigen has been identified for it. No quality values exist for individual bases; no much larger clone is one base distant.

The germline V gene (reference sequence) yields MNHEY for CDR1 and SMNVEV for CDR2. Relative to germline, V is missing 4 bases and J is missing 6 bases, with 2 bases of the junction outside any gene match. Its CDR3 holds 13 amino acids, cysteine through phenylalanine. The retained sequence is limited to the CDR3, 39 bases, with the frame set at the first base. The cohort consisted of approximately 690 healthy bone marrow donors. Cohort members were all nominally healthy when sampled, although unrecorded immune exposures were likely present. The donor was CMV seropositive and was included in the group of around 300 seropositive cohort members. A peripheral blood sample was provided by each donor, and peripheral blood mononuclear cells were used for TCR beta sequencing. The Qiagen DNeasy Blood Extraction Kit was used to extract genomic DNA from the blood cell samples. Library prep was done by the immunoSEQ multiplex PCR assay. For the multiplex PCR, a mixture combining 60 forward primers for TCR Vbeta segments and 13 reverse primers for TCR Jbeta segments was used. A multiplex PCR assay on genomic DNA amplified the CDR3 region of rearranged TCR beta genes. The Illumina HiSeq System was used to sequence the amplified TCR beta libraries as 87-base-pair reads. In the paper's pipeline: A later analysis counted approximately 76 million unique TCR beta chains across the 700 or so repertoires, and around 9.9 million of these chains were shared by at least two donors. Raw reads were error-corrected and collapsed into unique sequences by a nearest-neighbor algorithm in which closely related sequences were merged to remove PCR and sequencing errors. CDR3 sequences were aligned to IMGT reference sequences to assign V, D and J gene segments. Each retained sequence needed at least a six-nucleotide match to both a V gene segment and a J gene segment. Rearrangements were called productive when the CDR3 lacked stop codons and stayed in frame with V and J; all others were non-productive. CDR3 was defined by IMGT convention, running from the second conserved V-encoded cysteine to the conserved J-encoded phenylalanine. The earlier analysis of some 540 of the donors excluded any sequence lacking an unambiguous match to a single V gene segment. In an earlier analysis of several hundred of the donors, a V segment was called functional when productive rearrangements were above 56.7%, and segregating when the standard deviation between donors exceeded 5%. A statistical classification framework was developed to diagnose cytomegalovirus status using the catalog of TCR beta chain sequences. A later analysis assigned V and J genes by comparing TCR nucleotide sequences with IMGT/GENE-DB human TR gene sequences. Using the TCRdist pipeline, a later analysis assigned CDR3 sequences along with most-parsimonious VDJ recombination scenarios. In a later analysis, every TCR beta chain was defined by the combination of its CDR3 amino acid sequence and its V-gene family, and reads without a unique V-gene family were dropped. As a way to deal with suspected cross-contamination and a sequencing artifact, a later analysis dropped 592 nucleotide sequences that were highly shared and had low generation probability. In a later analysis, a clonal expansion index for each public chain was calculated from normalized within-repertoire ranks of inferred template counts. In a later analysis, generation probabilities were computed with a VDJ recombination model fitted to out-of-frame rearrangements, and the resulting probabilities were checked against IGoR. Hypergeometric tests were used in a later analysis to score TCR-TCR, TCR-HLA and TCR-CMV co-occurrence, with a repertoire-size bias correction applied to the TCR pairs. In a later analysis, false discovery rates were estimated by permuting HLA or CMV assignments 20 times. A later analysis grouped co-occurring TCRs with DBSCAN, adding TCRdist sequence similarity when clustering within HLA-allele-positive subsets. Repertoires with fewer than 30,000 or more than 120,000 public chains were left out of co-occurrence clustering, as were about five repertoires with anomalous nucleotide sharing. The clones in this table, taken by TCRdb from immuneACCESS, are in-frame only. Not every clone is retained; where verified, under half of the shortfall comes from an unresolved V gene, and the cause of the rest is unknown. V, J and clone size are taken as reported in that table, and D and trimming were inferred from the DNA itself. This sample gives roughly 180,000 clones in total; approximately 83% of them show up just once. The biggest ten clones account for approximately 8.5% of the sample.

Sequences were obtained from PBMCs. The sequence links TRBV27 to TRBJ1-2, and 10 junctional nucleotides match TRBD1. The source of this sequence is a man between 18 and 35 years old in good health and CMV-seropositive. The nucleotide sequence reads TGTGCCAGCAGTTACGGGACAGGGGATGGCTACACCTTC. The translation is CASSYGTGDGYTF.